This TCR beta chain is from a study of T cells in localized non-small cell lung cancer. Study-wide results and limits: When the top 100 tumor clones were examined, a median 57 of them also appeared in the adjacent lung, which was paired and uninvolved.

This clone appeared a few times. Its antigen is currently unknown. The repertoire was sequenced with immunoSEQ multiplex PCR; TCRdb's copy has only in-frame clones and lacks some. The sample records roughly 1,900 clones, 22% being singletons. V lost 0 bases and J lost 5; bases outside the gene matches: 2. The CDR3 totals 14 residues. CDR1 SGHNT and CDR2 YENEEA come from the germline V gene. The rearrangement uses TRBV11-3 and TRBJ1-1; 8 bases map to TRBD1. The TCR was taken from a man aged 40 to 70 with stage II lung adenocarcinoma. Specimen: normal lung tissue next to the tumor, collected before any cancer treatment. CDR3 in amino acids: CASSLDRGQTEAFF. CDR3 coding DNA: TGTGCCAGCAGCTTAGACAGGGGGCAGACTGAAGCTTTCTTT.